This TCR beta chain was documented in a study of T cells in Graves' hyperthyroidism and ophthalmopathy. Study-wide findings and caveats: By a 13 V-J model, ophthalmopathy was set apart from stable hyperthyroidism. Most thyroid clonotypes with frequency above 0.001 were detected in blood.

CDR3 size: 17 residues. CDR1 is LNHNV, CDR2 YYDKDF, per germline (reference sequence). The investigators amplified TCR beta CDR3 regions from RNA transcripts. Researchers ran a first-round RT-PCR on the TCR CDR3 using the HTBI primer set. TCRdb ran MiXCR on the multiplex PCR reads and lists one entry per CDR3 protein. The repertoire has hundreds of thousands of distinct CDR3 sequences, 15% to 19% of them found once; the top ten carry approximately 7.5%. This clonotype was observed a few times. What it binds is not known. A read error may account for a junction end that differs from germline. Sequencing was carried out using blood. The J gene is TRBJ1-6, the V gene TRBV15; D is uncertain. The sequence derives from a woman aged 18 to 35 with Graves' hyperthyroidism. The CDR3 protein is CATSRDESGSCNSPLHF. In DNA form, the CDR3 reads TGTGCCACCAGCAGAGATGAGAGTGGATCCTGTAATTCACCCCTCCACTTT.